This T cell receptor beta chain was retrieved from a study of shared T cell receptors in the human thymus. The data were produced by immunoSEQ multiplex PCR, yet TCRdb's version contains in-frame clones alone and is incomplete. The repertoire holds some 400,000 clones, over 90% seen once, with about 0.02% in the top ten. CDR3 length: 13 residues. Germline CDR1 reads SGHRS; CDR2 reads YFSETQ. Trimming took off 0 bases at V and 10 bases at J, with 13 bases between the two ends. This TCR derives from a human donor. This chain joins TRBV5-1 and TRBJ1-1; D unresolved. Material: thymocytes. The CDR3 here is CASSLGEGRAAFF. DNA for the CDR3: TGCGCCAGCAGCTTGGGTGAGGGCCGGGCAGCTTTCTTT. The full variable domain, completed using reference TRBV5-1 and TRBJ1-1, is KAGVTQTPRYLIKTRGQQVTLSCSPISGHRSVSWYQQTPGQGLQFLFEYFSETQRNKGNFPGRFSGRQFSNSRSEMNVSTLELGDSALYLCASSLGEGRAAFFGQGTRLTVV.